Listed below are T cell receptor beta chains from one sample, sequenced in a study of T cells in tumors after PD-1 blockade. TCRdb's table, derived via immunoSEQ multiplex PCR, lists solely in-frame clones and lacks some. The sample holds tens of thousands of clones, approximately 78% seen once. The specimen was PBMCs, collected before anti-PD-1 treatment. The receptor source for this set is a human donor with basal cell carcinoma. CDR3s include the opening cysteine and the closing phenylalanine or tryptophan. D genes are given only for firm matches. Clone size is stated in some rows and not others, as once, few, many or a class when expanded.

clone size | D gene | J gene | V gene | CDR3 length | CDR3 protein | CDR3 DNA
once | NA | TRBJ1-3 | TRBV19 | 15 | CASSIGTGGRNTIYF | TGTGCCAGTAGTATAGGTACAGGCGGACGAAACACCATATATTTT
NA | TRBD1 | TRBJ1-1 | TRBV28 | 18 | CASSLDRTGKRMNTEAFF | TGTGCCAGCAGTTTAGACAGGACAGGGAAGAGGATGAACACTGAAGCTTTCTTT
NA | TRBD2 | TRBJ2-1 | TRBV12-5 | 16 | CASGLLPSGALNEQFF | TGTGCTAGTGGTTTGTTACCCAGCGGGGCCCTAAATGAGCAGTTCTTC
NA | NA | TRBJ1-5 | TRBV2 | 13 | CASSVFRAQPQHF | TGTGCCAGCAGTGTGTTCAGGGCCCAGCCCCAGCATTTT
once | TRBD2 | TRBJ2-3 | TRBV18 | 20 | CASSLYRRAGLAGEGDTQYF | TGTGCCAGCTCACTATACAGACGGGCAGGACTAGCGGGAGAGGGAGATACGCAGTATTTT
NA | NA | TRBJ1-6 | TRBV28 | 19 | CASSFPANQEGAYNSPLHF | TGTGCCAGCAGTTTTCCCGCGAACCAGGAAGGGGCTTATAATTCACCCCTCCACTTT
NA | NA | TRBJ2-7 | TRBV7-9 | 16 | CASSLGVEGELYEQYF | TGTGCCAGCAGCTTGGGCGTCGAGGGGGAGCTTTACGAGCAGTACTTC
NA | TRBD1 | TRBJ1-2 | TRBV19 | 13 | CASSMGTEDGYTF | TGTGCCAGTAGTATGGGGACAGAGGATGGCTACACCTTC
NA | NA | TRBJ1-3 | TRBV30 | 11 | CAWRQGNTIYF | TGTGCCTGGAGACAGGGAAACACCATATATTTT
few | NA | TRBJ1-2 | TRBV19 | 12 | CASRGGLYGYTF | TGTGCCAGTCGCGGAGGGCTCTATGGCTACACCTTC